A selection of T cell receptor beta chains follows, all from one sample in a study of naive and memory T cell subsets. TCRdb called the UMI-ligation and nested PCR reads again in MiXCR, with one record for every CDR3 protein. The sample has over 110,000 distinct CDR3 sequences, about 20% seen once. The specimen was naive CD8+ T cells from blood. These receptors were taken from a human donor in good health. The conserved cysteine and the conserved F or W are not part of the CDR3 here. Each record gives: clone size, CDR3 length, J gene, V gene, CDR3 protein. Rows give clone size only sometimes, using once, few, many, or a class for an expanded clone.

many	11	TRBJ2-7	TRBV6-5	ASSYRGPYEQY
.	10	TRBJ2-5	TRBV29-1	SVEDRLETQY
few	14	TRBJ1-5	TRBV6-2/TRBV6-3	ASSYSGPSGHQPQH
.	11	TRBJ2-3	TRBV7-9	ASSPPGADTQY
.	15	TRBJ2-7	TRBV6-1	ASSELWSGSLSYEQY
.	14	TRBJ2-7	TRBV11-2	ASTPTQVGGTYEQY
few	11	TRBJ2-1	TRBV10-3	AILSGRGNEQF
.	13	TRBJ2-5	TRBV15	ATSREGTHQETQY
.	11	TRBJ1-2	TRBV28	ASIAPEENGYT
few	12	TRBJ2-2	TRBV6-5	ASSYSGASGELF
.	14	TRBJ2-1	TRBV12-3/TRBV12-4	ASSHTGDRGRGGQF
few	13	TRBJ2-2	TRBV28	ASSIADPNTGELF
few	15	TRBJ1-4	TRBV12-5	ASGLAQTGTGIEKLF
.	12	TRBJ1-1	TRBV27	ASMGRGLITEAF
.	15	TRBJ2-1	TRBV27	ASSPPWRLSSYNEQF
.	12	TRBJ2-1	TRBV3-1	ASRKTGRDNEQF
many	16	TRBJ2-3	TRBV28	ASSWGQGFAGGTDTQY
few	13	TRBJ1-1	TRBV6-5	ASKRAGGGNTEAF
.	13	TRBJ2-1	TRBV4-1	ASSQEGLLGNEQF
many	13	TRBJ2-1	TRBV30	AWSVSSGSYNEQF
few	12	TRBJ1-2	TRBV11-2	ASSQEGPRDVYT
.	13	TRBJ2-2	TRBV12-3/TRBV12-4	ASSPLTDWTGELF
many	9	TRBJ1-1	TRBV29-1	SVGWGRQAF
.	15	TRBJ2-2	TRBV6-5	ASSYPPQGTDTGELF
.	12	TRBJ2-3	TRBV6-6	ASSYVARQDTQY
few	14	TRBJ2-1	TRBV5-6	ASSSATSGRYNEQF
.	13	TRBJ1-2	TRBV27	ASSLNPSGTLGYT
few	12	TRBJ2-7	TRBV4-2	ASSQEKEGYEQY
few	10	TRBJ2-1	TRBV19	ASRQGANEQF
.	13	TRBJ2-1	TRBV30	AWSGGLAGYNEQF
.	10	TRBJ2-7	TRBV29-1	SAQGGYYEQY
.	13	TRBJ1-3	TRBV7-9	ASRISGSSGNTIY
.	14	TRBJ1-6	TRBV6-5	ASSYYGPQAGSPLH
.	13	TRBJ2-1	TRBV4-3	ASSQGLGSSNEQF
many	12	TRBJ2-5	TRBV5-1	ASSLEGPQETQY
.	13	TRBJ2-1	TRBV7-9	ASSLVGGSEVEQF
few	13	TRBJ2-7	TRBV14	ASSQRAGFEDEQY
many	16	TRBJ2-3	TRBV4-1	ASSQELAGGRAEDTQY